The rows below give T cell receptor beta chains drawn from one sample of a study of Ad26.COV2.S vaccination and SARS-CoV-2 variants. Clones were sequenced by immunoSEQ multiplex PCR, and TCRdb holds only the in-frame ones, with some missing. The table lists around 340,000 clones, about 89% of them singletons. The source was peripheral blood, collected in a trial of Ad26.COV2.S vaccine versus placebo. These receptors were collected from a person between 18 and 65 years old who received the Ad26.COV2.S COVID-19 vaccine or a placebo. CDR3s include the opening cysteine and the closing phenylalanine or tryptophan. Each record gives: V gene, clone size, D gene, J gene, CDR3 protein, CDR3 DNA. D genes are given only for firm matches. Not all rows give a size; the values are once, few, many and, for expanded clones, a class.

TRBV7-3	-	-	TRBJ2-4	CASSLTGGAKNIQYF	TGTGCCAGCAGCTTAACGGGGGGAGCCAAAAACATTCAGTACTTC
TRBV7-3	-	-	TRBJ2-3	CASSLSGGTDTQYF	TGTGCCAGCAGCTTATCGGGCGGGACAGATACGCAGTATTTT
TRBV18	-	-	TRBJ1-1	CASSAQTGHTEAFF	TGTGCCAGCTCGGCCCAGACGGGACACACTGAAGCTTTCTTT
TRBV27	-	TRBD1	TRBJ1-1	CASSLSRTGFTEAFF	TGTGCCAGCAGTTTATCGAGGACAGGGTTCACTGAAGCTTTCTTT
TRBV19	-	-	TRBJ2-1	CASSISGLRYNEQFF	TGTGCCAGTAGTATTAGCGGCCTCAGGTACAATGAGCAGTTCTTC
TRBV7-8	once	TRBD2	TRBJ2-2	CASSHKLAGVTGELFF	TGTGCCAGCAGCCACAAACTAGCGGGGGTAACCGGGGAGCTGTTTTTT
TRBV28	-	-	TRBJ2-7	CASSAVAIGGVEYF	TGTGCCAGCAGTGCAGTGGCTATAGGGGGTGTTGAGTACTTC
TRBV9	-	-	TRBJ2-2	CASSTGFAYTGELFF	TGTGCCAGCAGCACAGGGTTCGCTTACACCGGGGAGCTGTTTTTT
TRBV6-5	-	-	TRBJ1-1	CASSYSDRNTEAFF	TGTGCCAGCAGTTACTCGGACCGGAACACTGAAGCTTTCTTT
TRBV29-1	-	-	TRBJ1-1	CSATGLDTEAFF	TGCAGTGCTACAGGGCTGGACACTGAAGCTTTCTTT
TRBV30	-	TRBD2	TRBJ2-7	CAWRTSGSSWEQYF	TGTGCCTGGAGGACTAGCGGGAGTTCCTGGGAGCAGTACTTC